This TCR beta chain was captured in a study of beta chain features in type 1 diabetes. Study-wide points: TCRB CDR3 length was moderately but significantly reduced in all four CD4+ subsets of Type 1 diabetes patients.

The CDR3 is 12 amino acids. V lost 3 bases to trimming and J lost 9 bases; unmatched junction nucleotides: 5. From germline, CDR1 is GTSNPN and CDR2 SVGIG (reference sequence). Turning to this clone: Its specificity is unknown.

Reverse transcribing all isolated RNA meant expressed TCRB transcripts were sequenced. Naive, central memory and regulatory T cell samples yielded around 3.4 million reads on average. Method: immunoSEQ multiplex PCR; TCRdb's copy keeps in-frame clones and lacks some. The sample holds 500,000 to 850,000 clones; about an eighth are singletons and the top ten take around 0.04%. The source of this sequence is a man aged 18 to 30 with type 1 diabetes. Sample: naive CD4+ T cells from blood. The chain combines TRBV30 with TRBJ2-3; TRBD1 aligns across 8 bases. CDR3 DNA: TGTGCCTGGAGGGGGACAGGATACACGCAGTATTTT. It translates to CAWRGTGYTQYF.